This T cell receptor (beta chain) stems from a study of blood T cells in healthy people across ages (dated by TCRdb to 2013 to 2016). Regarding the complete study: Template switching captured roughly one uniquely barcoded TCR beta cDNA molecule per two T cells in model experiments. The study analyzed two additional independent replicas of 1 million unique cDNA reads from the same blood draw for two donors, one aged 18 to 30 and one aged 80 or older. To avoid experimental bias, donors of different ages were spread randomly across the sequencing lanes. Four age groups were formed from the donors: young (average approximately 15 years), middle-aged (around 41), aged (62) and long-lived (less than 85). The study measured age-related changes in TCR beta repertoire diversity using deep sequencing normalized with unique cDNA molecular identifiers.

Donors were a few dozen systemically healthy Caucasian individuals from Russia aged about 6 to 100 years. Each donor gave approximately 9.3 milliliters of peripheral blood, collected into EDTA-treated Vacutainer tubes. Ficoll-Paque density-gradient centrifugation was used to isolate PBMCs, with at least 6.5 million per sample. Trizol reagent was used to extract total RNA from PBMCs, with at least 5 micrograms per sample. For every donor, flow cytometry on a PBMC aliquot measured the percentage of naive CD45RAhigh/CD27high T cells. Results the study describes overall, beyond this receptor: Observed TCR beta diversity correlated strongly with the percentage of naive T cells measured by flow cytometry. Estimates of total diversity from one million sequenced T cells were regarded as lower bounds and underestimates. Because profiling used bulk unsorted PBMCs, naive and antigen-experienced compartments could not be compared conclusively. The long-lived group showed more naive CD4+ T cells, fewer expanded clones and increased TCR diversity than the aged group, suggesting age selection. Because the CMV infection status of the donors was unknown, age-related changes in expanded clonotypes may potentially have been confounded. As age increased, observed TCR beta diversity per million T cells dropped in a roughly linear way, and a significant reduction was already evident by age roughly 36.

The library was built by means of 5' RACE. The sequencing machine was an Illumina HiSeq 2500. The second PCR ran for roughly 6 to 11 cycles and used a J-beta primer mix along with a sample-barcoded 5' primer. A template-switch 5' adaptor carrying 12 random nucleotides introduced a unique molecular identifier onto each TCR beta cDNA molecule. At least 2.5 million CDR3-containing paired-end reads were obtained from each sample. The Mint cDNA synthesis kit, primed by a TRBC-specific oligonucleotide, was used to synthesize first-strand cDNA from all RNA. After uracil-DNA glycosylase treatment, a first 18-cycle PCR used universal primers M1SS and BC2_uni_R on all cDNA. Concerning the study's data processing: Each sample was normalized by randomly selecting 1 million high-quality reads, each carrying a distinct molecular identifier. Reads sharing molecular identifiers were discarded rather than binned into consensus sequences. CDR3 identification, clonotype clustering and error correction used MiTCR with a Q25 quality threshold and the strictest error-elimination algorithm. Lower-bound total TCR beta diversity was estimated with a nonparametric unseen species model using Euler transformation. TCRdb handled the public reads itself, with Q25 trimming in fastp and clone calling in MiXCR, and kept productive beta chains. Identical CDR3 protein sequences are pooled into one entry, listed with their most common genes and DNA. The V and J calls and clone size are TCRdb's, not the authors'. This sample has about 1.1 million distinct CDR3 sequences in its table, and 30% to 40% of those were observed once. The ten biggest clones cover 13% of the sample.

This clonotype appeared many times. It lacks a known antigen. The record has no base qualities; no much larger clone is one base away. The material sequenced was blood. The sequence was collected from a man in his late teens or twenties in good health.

The CDR3 amino acid sequence is: CASSQGQGYNGYTF. The DNA is TGTGCCAGCAGCCAGGGACAGGGGTATAATGGCTACACCTTC. The sequence links TRBV4-2 to TRBJ1-2, and 10 bases in between align with TRBD1. Including cysteine and phenylalanine, the CDR3 has 14 amino acids. Just the 42-base CDR3 DNA is kept, in frame starting at base 1. Ends trimmed: V by 3 bases, J by 6 bases; bases unmatched to a gene: 4. CDR1 LGHNA and CDR2 YNFKEQ are derived from the germline V gene.